The clone carrying this TCR beta chain was seen a single time. Antigen unknown. Sequenced by immunoSEQ multiplex PCR; TCRdb stores in-frame clones only, minus some. The repertoire holds some 350,000 clones, with about 90% as singletons. Trimming removed 3 bases at V and 4 bases at J, with 15 bases between. This CDR3 has 15 amino acids. Looked up from germline, CDR1 is SNHLY and CDR2 is FYNNEI. The sample originates from a study of Ad26.COV2.S vaccination and SARS-CoV-2 variants. Study-wide findings and caveats: Among vaccine recipients, spike-specific TCR breadth exceeded that of placebo recipients. Placebo recipients and vaccine recipients were similar in non-spike TCR breadth.

V gene TRBV2 combines with J gene TRBJ1-2; unclear D gene. The TCR sequence derives from a human donor who had recovered from COVID-19. The source was peripheral blood, collected after recovery from COVID-19. The CDR3 here is CASSEFGEESYGYTF. CDR3 sequence (DNA): TGTGCCAGCAGTGAGTTTGGAGAGGAGTCCTATGGCTACACCTTC.